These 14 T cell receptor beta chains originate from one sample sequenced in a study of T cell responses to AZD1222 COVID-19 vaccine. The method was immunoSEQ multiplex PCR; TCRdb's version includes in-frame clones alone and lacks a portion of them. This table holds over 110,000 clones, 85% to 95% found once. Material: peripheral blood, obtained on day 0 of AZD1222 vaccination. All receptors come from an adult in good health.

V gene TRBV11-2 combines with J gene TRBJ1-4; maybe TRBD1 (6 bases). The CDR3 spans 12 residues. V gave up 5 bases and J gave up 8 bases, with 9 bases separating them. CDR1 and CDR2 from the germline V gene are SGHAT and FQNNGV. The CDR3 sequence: CASSQGREKLFF. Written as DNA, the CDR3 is TGTGCCAGCAGCCAGGGGCGGGAAAAACTGTTTTTT.

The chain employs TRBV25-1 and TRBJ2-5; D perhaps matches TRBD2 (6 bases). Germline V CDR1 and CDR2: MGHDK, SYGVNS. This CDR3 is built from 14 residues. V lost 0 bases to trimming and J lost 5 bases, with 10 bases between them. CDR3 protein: CASSEYHRGETQYF. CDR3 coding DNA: TGTGCCAGCAGTGAATATCACCGGGGGGAGACCCAGTACTTC. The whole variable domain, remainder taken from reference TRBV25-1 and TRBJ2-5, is EADIYQTPRYLVIGTGKKITLECSQTMGHDKMYWYQQDPGMELHLIHYSYGVNSTEKGDLSSESTVSRIRTEHFPLTLESARPSHTSQYLCASSEYHRGETQYFGPGTRLLVL.

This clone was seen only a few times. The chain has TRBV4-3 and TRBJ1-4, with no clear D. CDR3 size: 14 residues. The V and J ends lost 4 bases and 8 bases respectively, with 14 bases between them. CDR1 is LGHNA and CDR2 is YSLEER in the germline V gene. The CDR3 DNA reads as TGCGCCAGCAGCCCAAGTACACGATGGGAAAAACTGTTTTTT. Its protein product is CASSPSTRWEKLFF.

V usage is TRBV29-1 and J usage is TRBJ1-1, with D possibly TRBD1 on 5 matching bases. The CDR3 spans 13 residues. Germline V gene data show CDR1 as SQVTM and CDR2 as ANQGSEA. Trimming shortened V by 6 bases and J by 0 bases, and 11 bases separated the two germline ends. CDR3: CSVLRDLNTEAFF. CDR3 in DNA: TGCAGCGTCCTCCGGGACTTGAACACTGAAGCTTTCTTT.

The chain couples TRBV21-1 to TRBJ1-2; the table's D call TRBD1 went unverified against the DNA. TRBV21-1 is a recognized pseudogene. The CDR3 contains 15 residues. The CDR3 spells CASSPGQTQAVGYTF. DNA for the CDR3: TGTGCCAGCAGCCCTGGACAGACCCAGGCGGTGGGCTACACCTTC.

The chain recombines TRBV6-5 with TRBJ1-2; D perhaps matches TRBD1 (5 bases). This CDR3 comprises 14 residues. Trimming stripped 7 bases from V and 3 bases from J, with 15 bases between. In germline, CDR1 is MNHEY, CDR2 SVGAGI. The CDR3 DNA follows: TGTGCCAGCACCGGTGGGGGGTGGGACTATGGCTACACCTTC. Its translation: CASTGGGWDYGYTF.

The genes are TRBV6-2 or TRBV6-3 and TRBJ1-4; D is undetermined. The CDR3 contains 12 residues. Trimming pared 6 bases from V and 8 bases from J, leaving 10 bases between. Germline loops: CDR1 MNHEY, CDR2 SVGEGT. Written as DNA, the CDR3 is TGTGCCAGCAGCCACGGCAGGGAAAAACTGTTTTTT. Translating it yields CASSHGREKLFF.

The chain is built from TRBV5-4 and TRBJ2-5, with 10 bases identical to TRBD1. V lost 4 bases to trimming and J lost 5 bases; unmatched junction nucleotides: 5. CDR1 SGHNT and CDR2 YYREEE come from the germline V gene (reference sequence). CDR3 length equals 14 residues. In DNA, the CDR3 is TGTGCCAGCAGCCCGACAGGGGGCATCGAGACCCAGTACTTC. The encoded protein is CASSPTGGIETQYF.

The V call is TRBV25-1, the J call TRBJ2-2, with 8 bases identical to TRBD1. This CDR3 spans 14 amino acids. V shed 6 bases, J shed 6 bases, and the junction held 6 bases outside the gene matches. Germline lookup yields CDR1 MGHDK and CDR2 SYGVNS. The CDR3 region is CASSPTGAAGELFF. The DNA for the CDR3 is TGTGCCAGCAGCCCGACAGGGGCCGCCGGGGAGCTGTTTTTT.

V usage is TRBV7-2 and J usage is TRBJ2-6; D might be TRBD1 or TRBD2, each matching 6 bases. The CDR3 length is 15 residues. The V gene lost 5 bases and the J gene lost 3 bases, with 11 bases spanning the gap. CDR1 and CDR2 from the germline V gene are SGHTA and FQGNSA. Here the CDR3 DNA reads TGTGCCAGCAGCAAACAGGGAGGTGGGGCCAACGTCCTGACTTTC. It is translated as CASSKQGGGANVLTF.

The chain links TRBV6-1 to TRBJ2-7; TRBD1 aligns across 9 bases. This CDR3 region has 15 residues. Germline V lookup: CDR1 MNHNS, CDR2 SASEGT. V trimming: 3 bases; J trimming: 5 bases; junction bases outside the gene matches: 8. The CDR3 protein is CASSEAGTGLHEQYF. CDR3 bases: TGTGCCAGCAGTGAGGCCGGGACAGGGTTGCACGAGCAGTACTTC.

The CDR3 reads CASSPTGGPTDTQYF. CDR3 in DNA: TGTGCCAGCAGCCCGACAGGGGGGCCCACAGATACGCAGTATTTT. V gene TRBV3-1 (or the pseudogene TRBV3-2) combines with J gene TRBJ2-3; 9 bases fit TRBD1. Trimming at V came to 4 bases and at J to 2 bases, leaving 4 bases not matched to a gene. Germline V gene sequence: CDR1 LGHDT, CDR2 YNNKEL (reference sequence). This CDR3 spans 15 amino acids.

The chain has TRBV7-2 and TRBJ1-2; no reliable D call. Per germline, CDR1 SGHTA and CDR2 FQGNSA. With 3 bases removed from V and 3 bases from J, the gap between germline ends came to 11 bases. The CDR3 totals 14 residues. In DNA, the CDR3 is TGTGCCAGCAGCTTGGAAATTAACTACTATGGCTACACCTTC. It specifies CASSLEINYYGYTF.

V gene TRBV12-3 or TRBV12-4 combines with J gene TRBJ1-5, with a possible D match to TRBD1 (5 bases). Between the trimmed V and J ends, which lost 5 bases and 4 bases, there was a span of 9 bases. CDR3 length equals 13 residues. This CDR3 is CASSTDTNQPQHF. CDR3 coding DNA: TGTGCCAGCAGTACGGACACTAATCAGCCCCAGCATTTT.